This record looks at one T cell receptor beta chain sequence and its context. What it recognizes is unknown. This sample stems from a study of radiation and T cells in renal cell carcinoma. Study-level background: Nephrectomy followed 15 Gy stereotactic body radiation by 4 weeks.

V gave up 5 bases and J gave up 5 bases, with 18 bases separating them. CDR3 size: 15 residues. CDR1 and CDR2 (germline): SGHVS, FNYEAQ. Time point of the sample: baseline pretreatment blood. The sample's treatment: 15 Gy SBRT to primary tumor, nephrectomy 4 weeks later. The tumor was a clear cell renal cell carcinoma. Study conclusions and caveats: Baseline intratumoral clonotype presence is unknown without pretreatment biopsies. From baseline, blood top tumor clonotypes peaked at 2 weeks post-radiation.

The data were produced by immunoSEQ multiplex PCR, yet TCRdb's version contains in-frame clones alone and is incomplete. The sample includes some 150,000 clones, around four fifths of them seen just once. The source of this sequence is a woman aged 45-65 years with renal cell carcinoma. The V gene is TRBV7-6, the J gene TRBJ1-2; D remains ambiguous. The sequences come from blood, collected from a patient whose treatment included radiotherapy and nephrectomy. The CDR3 loop reads CASSLADGDLYGYTF. For the CDR3, the DNA is TGTGCCAGCAGCCTCGCGGATGGGGATTTGTATGGCTACACCTTC.